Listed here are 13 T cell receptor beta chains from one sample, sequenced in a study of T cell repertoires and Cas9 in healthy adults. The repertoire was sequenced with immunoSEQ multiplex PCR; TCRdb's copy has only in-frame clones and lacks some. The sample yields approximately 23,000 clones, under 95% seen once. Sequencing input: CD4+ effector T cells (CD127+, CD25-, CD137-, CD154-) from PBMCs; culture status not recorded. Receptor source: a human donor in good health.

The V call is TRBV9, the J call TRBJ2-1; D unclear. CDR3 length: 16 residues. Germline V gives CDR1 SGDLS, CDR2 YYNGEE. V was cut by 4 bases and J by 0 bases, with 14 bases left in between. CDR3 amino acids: CASSPRDESSYNEQFF. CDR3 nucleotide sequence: TGTGCCAGCAGCCCTCGTGACGAGAGCTCCTACAATGAGCAGTTCTTC. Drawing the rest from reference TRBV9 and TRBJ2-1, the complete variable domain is DSGVTQTPKHLITATGQRVTLRCSPRSGDLSVYWYQQSLDQGLQFLIQYYNGEERAKGNILERFSAQQFPDLHSELNLSSLELGDSALYFCASSPRDESSYNEQFFGPGTRLTVL.

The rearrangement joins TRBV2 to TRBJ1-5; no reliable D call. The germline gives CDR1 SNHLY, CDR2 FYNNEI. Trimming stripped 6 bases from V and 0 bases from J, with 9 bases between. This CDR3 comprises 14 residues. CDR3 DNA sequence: TGTGCCAGCAGGGACCGCAATAGCAATCAGCCCCAGCATTTT. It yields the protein CASRDRNSNQPQHF.

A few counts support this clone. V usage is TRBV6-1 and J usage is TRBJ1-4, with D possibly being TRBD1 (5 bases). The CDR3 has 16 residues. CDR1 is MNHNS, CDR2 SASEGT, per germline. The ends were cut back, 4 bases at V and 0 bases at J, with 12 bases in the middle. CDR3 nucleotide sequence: TGTGCCAGCAGTGCGGGGACTATCGCAACTAATGAAAAACTGTTTTTT. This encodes CASSAGTIATNEKLFF.

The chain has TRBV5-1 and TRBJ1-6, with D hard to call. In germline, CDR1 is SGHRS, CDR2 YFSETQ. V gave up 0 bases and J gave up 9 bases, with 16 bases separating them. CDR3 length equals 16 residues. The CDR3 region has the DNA TGCGCCAGCAGCTTGGGCGGGTTGGAAACTGGTTCACCCCTCCACTTT. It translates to CASSLGGLETGSPLHF.

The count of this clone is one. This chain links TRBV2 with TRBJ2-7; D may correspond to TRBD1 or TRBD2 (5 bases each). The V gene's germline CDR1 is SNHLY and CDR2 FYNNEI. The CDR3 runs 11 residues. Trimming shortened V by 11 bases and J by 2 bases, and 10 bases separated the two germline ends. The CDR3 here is CAGRGAYEQYF. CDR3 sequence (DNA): TGTGCCGGAAGGGGAGCCTACGAGCAGTACTTC.

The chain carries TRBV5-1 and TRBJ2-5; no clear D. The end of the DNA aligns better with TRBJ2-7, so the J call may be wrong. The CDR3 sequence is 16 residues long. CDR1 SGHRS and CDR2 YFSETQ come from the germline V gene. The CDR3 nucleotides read TGCGCCAGCAGCTTGGGTCGCCCGACTGGCGTTTACGAGCAGTACTTC. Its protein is CASSLGRPTGVYEQYF.

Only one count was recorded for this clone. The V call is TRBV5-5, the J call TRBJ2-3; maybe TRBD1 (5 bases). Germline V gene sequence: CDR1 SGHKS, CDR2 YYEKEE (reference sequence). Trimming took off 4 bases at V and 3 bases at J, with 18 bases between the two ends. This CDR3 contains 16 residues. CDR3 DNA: TGTGCCAGCAGCGAAAACAGGTTAATCGGGACAGATACGCAGTATTTT. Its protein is CASSENRLIGTDTQYF. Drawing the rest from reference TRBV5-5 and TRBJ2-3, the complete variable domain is DAGVTQSPTHLIKTRGQQVTLRCSPISGHKSVSWYQQVLGQGPQFIFQYYEKEERGRGNFPDRFSARQFPNYSSELNVNALLLGDSALYLCASSENRLIGTDTQYFGPGTRLTVL.

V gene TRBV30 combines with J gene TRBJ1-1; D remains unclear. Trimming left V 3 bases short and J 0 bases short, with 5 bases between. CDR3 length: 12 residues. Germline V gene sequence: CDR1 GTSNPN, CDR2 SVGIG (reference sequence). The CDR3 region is CAWSRMNTEAFF. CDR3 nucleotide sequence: TGTGCCTGGAGCAGGATGAACACTGAAGCTTTCTTT.

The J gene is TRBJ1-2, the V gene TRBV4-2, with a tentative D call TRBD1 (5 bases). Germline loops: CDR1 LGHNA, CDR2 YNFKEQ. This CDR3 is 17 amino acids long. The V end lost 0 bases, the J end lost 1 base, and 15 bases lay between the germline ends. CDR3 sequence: CASSQDLERGLNYGYTF. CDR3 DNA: TGTGCCAGCAGCCAAGATCTTGAGCGGGGCCTTAACTATGGCTACACCTTC.

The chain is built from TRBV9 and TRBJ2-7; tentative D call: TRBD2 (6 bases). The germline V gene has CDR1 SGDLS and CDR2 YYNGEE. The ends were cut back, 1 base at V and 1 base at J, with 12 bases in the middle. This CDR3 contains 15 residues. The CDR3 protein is CASSVTAAGSYEQYF. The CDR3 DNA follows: TGTGCCAGCAGCGTAACTGCCGCGGGATCCTACGAGCAGTACTTC.

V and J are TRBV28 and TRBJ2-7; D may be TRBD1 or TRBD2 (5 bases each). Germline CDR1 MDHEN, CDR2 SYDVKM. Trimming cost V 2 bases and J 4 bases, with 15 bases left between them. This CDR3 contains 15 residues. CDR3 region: CASSLDSAEGYEQYF. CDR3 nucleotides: TGTGCCAGCAGTTTAGATAGCGCTGAGGGGTACGAGCAGTACTTC.

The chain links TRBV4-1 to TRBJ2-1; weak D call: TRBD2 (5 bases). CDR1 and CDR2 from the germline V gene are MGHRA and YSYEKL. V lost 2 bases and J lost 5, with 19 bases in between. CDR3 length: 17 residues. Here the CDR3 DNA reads TGCGCCAGCAGCCAACCCGGGATCCGACCCCCCGACAATGAGCAGTTCTTC. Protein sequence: CASSQPGIRPPDNEQFF.

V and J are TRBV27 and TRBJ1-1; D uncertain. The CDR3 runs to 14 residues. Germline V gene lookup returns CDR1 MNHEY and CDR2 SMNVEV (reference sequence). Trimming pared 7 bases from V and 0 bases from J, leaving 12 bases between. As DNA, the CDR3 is TGTGCCAGCATCAAATCGGGGTTGAACACTGAAGCTTTCTTT. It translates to CASIKSGLNTEAFF.